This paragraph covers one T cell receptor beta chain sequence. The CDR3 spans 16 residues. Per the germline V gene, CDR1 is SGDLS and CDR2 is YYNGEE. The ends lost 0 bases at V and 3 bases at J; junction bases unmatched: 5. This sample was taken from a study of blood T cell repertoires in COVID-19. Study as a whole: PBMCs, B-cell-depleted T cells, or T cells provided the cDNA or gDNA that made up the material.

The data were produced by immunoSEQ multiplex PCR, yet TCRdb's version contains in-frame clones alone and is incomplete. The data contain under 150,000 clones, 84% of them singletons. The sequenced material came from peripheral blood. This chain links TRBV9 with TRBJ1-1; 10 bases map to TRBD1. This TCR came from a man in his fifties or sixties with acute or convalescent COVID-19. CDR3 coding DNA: TGTGCCAGCAGCGTAGGAGGACAGGGGGTAGACACTGAAGCTTTCTTT. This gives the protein CASSVGGQGVDTEAFF.